These T cell receptor beta chains were read from a single sample in a study of T cells in Graves' hyperthyroidism and ophthalmopathy. TCRdb redid the calling of the multiplex PCR reads with MiXCR, one entry per CDR3 protein. The sample holds over 250,000 distinct CDR3 sequences, approximately 13% seen once. The specimen sequenced was blood. Receptor source: a middle-aged woman with Graves' ophthalmopathy. Both conserved end residues are part of each CDR3. D genes are given only for firm matches. Part of the rows lack a size; the others show once, few, many or a class for expanded clones.

TRBV3-1	few	NA	TRBJ1-1	CASSQDRGVRGTEAFF	TGTGCCAGCAGCCAAGATAGAGGAGTGAGGGGGACTGAAGCTTTCTTT
TRBV30	NA	TRBD1	TRBJ1-5	CAWSVLTGSQPQHF	TGTGCCTGGAGTGTACTGACAGGGTCCCAGCCCCAGCATTTT
TRBV5-6	NA	TRBD1	TRBJ2-7	CASSPIGTEIYEQYF	TGTGCCAGCAGCCCGATCGGGACAGAAATCTACGAGCAGTACTTC
TRBV5-1	NA	NA	TRBJ2-2	CASSPITTGHGELFF	TGCGCCAGCAGCCCGATAACCACAGGGCACGGGGAGCTGTTTTTT
TRBV7-8	few	NA	TRBJ1-1	CASSLDGRQTSTEAFF	TGTGCCAGCAGCTTAGACGGCAGACAAACGAGCACTGAAGCTTTCTTT
TRBV6-1	many	NA	TRBJ1-1	CASSDPLQGLHTEAFF	TGTGCCAGCAGTGATCCACTCCAGGGGCTTCACACTGAAGCTTTCTTT
TRBV18	NA	TRBD1	TRBJ1-1	CASSPPDRVGEAFF	TGTGCCAGCTCACCCCCGGACAGGGTAGGAGAAGCTTTCTTT
TRBV6-1	many	NA	TRBJ2-5	CASSVSGQETQYF	TGTGCCAGCAGTGTATCGGGGCAAGAGACCCAGTACTTC
TRBV6-1	many	NA	TRBJ2-1	CASSDVDFASYNEQFF	TGTGCCAGCAGTGATGTGGACTTCGCATCCTACAATGAGCAGTTCTTC
TRBV19	NA	NA	TRBJ1-5	CASSIYGQLNQPQHF	TGTGCCAGTAGTATTTATGGACAGCTCAATCAGCCCCAGCATTTT
TRBV2	few	NA	TRBJ2-7	CASSERGSQYF	TGTGCCAGCAGTGAACGGGGGAGTCAGTACTTC
TRBV7-9	many	NA	TRBJ2-3	CASSFYGTDTQYF	TGTGCCAGCAGCTTTTACGGAACAGATACGCAGTATTTT